This TCR beta chain was sequenced for a study of T cells in Graves' hyperthyroidism and ophthalmopathy (dated by TCRdb to between 2018 and 2020). The study in broad terms: Peripheral blood samples were taken at the time of initial diagnosis, prior to any treatment. A discovery cohort of roughly 96 patients, roughly 45 with Graves' ophthalmopathy and under 60 with stable Graves' hyperthyroidism, was used to find distinguishing TCR V-J signatures. The roughly 91 discovery patients were randomly divided into training and test sets at a 7:3 ratio. The paper describes TCR Vbeta CDR3 sequencing of 135 peripheral blood samples, made up of fewer than 50 ophthalmopathy patients, around 73 hyperthyroidism patients and 17 progressor patients. Prospective prediction of ophthalmopathy was tested in an independent validation cohort of some 20 hyperthyroidism patients and 15 to 17 patients who later progressed to ophthalmopathy. Once sampling was done, hyperthyroidism patients were given methimazole at a starting dose of 30 mg daily, whereas ophthalmopathy patients were given high-dose intravenous methylprednisolone. In addition, the study compared T-cell repertoires in thyroid tissue and in blood from several Graves' hyperthyroidism patients. Findings and caveats that apply to the study as a whole: In validation, the model predicted progression to ophthalmopathy a median of approximately 6.6 months before onset, with approximately 68% sensitivity and almost 75% specificity. No statistical method was used to fix the sample size in advance, and group allocation was not hidden from the investigators. Most expanded thyroid clonotypes (frequency above 0.001) were also detected in blood, suggesting blood repertoires may reflect thyroid immune responses. A model built on a 13 V-J signature distinguished ophthalmopathy from stable hyperthyroidism, reaching around 87% sensitivity and around 81% specificity in cross-validation and 80%/75% in testing.

Ten or more counts support this clonotype. Its antigen has not been determined. The record has no base qualities; no much larger clone is one base away. TCR beta CDR3 regions were amplified from RNA transcripts. A first-round RT-PCR of the TCR CDR3 used the HTBI primer set with the Qiagen OneStep RT-PCR kit. Libraries were constructed in a second round of multiplex PCR, after which size selection and purification were performed. Sequencing of the libraries was done on an Illumina HiSeq2000 using paired-end 100 bp reads. In the source study's methods: SOAPnuke was used to process the raw data, throwing out any read that contained adapters or uncalled bases, had a mean Phred below 15, or lacked an exact constant-primer or identifier match. High-quality paired reads were merged with COPE v1.2.5, and unique nucleotide sequences were defined as clonotypes. MiTCR v1.1 was used to align the clonotypes against IMGT TRBV, TRBD and TRBJ reference segments. The analysis included only V-J combinations with a frequency above 0.0001, which together covered approximately 99% of the repertoires. A TCS score was defined as the ratio between F50 (clonal expansion) and ExV (chaos), using BLOSUM62-based TCRdist between CDR3 peptides within each V-J. Welch's t-statistics and random forest reduced approximately 520 V-J features to about 13, which were used in a naive Bayes classifier (R e1071). Through fastp at Q25 and MiXCR, TCRdb rebuilt clones from the public reads, retaining in-frame beta chains. Every entry covers one CDR3 protein and lists the most common genes and DNA from its rows. The V and J calls here are based on TCRdb, not the publication. The sample table records 300,000 to 450,000 distinct CDR3 sequences; approximately 14% of these occur just once. In total, the top ten clones hold about a quarter of the sample.

Hyperthyroidism patients were newly diagnosed, had a disease duration of under 2 months, and were aged 18 to 65 years. Exclusion was applied to patients with uncontrolled infections, other autoimmune diseases, pregnancy or lactation. Diagnoses relied on clinical symptoms, serum thyroxine and TRAb, thyroid ultrasound and orbital computed tomography. For progressor patients, blood was drawn at the first diagnosis of hyperthyroidism, before any ophthalmopathy symptoms had appeared. Ficoll-Paque density gradient centrifugation was used to isolate PBMCs from about 9 ml of fresh peripheral blood. Progressor patients were first diagnosed with Graves' hyperthyroidism and then developed ophthalmopathy during follow-up. Total RNA was extracted with Trizol reagent, and quality was checked on an Agilent 2100 Bioanalyzer. The CDR3 has 15 amino acids, counting the end cysteine and phenylalanine. CDR3 DNA is the only sequence kept; it has 45 bases, read in frame from the first base. According to the germline V gene (reference sequence), CDR1 reads SEHNR and CDR2 reads FQNEAQ. V is cut back by 1 base and J by 6 bases, with 4 bases in the junction unmatched.

This TCR was sampled from a woman in her late teens or twenties with Graves' hyperthyroidism that later progressed to Graves' ophthalmopathy. Here the chain combines TRBV7-9 and TRBJ2-1; TRBD2 lines up with 9 middle nucleotides. The sequencing sample was made of blood. The nucleotide sequence reads as follows: TGTGCCAGCAGCTTAGGGGGACTAGCCTTCAATGAGCAGTTCTTC. This codes for CASSLGGLAFNEQFF. Beyond the CDR3, the reference TRBV7-9 and TRBJ2-1 genes provide the residues; the full variable domain reads: DTGVSQNPRHKITKRGQNVTFRCDPISEHNRLYWYRQTLGQGPEFLTYFQNEAQLEKSRLLSDRFSAERPKGSFSTLEIQRTEQGDSAMYLCASSLGGLAFNEQFFGPGTRLTVL.